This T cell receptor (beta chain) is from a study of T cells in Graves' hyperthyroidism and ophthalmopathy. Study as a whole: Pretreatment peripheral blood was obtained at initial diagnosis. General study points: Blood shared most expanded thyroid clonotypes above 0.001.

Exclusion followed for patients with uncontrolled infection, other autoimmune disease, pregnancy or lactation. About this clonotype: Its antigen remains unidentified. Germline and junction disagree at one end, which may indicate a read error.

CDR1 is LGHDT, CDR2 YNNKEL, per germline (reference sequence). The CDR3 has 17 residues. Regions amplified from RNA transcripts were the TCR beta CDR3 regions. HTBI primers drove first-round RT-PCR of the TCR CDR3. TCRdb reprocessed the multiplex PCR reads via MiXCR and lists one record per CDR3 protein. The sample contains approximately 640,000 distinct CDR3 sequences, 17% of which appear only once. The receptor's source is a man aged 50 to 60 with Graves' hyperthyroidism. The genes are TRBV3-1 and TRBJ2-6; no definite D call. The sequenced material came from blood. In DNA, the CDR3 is TGTGCCAGCAGCCTTTCACATCGGAGCTCTGAGGCCAACGTCCTGACTTTC. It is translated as CASSLSHRSSEANVLTF.